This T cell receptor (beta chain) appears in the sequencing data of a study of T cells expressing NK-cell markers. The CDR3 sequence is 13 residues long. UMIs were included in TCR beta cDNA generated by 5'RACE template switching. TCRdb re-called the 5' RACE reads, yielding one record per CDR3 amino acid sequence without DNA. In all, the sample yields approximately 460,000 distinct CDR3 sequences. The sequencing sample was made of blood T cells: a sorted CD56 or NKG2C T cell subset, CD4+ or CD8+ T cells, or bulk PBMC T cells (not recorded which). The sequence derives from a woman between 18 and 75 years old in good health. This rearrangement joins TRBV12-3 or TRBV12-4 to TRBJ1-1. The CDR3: CASSFTAGTEAFF.